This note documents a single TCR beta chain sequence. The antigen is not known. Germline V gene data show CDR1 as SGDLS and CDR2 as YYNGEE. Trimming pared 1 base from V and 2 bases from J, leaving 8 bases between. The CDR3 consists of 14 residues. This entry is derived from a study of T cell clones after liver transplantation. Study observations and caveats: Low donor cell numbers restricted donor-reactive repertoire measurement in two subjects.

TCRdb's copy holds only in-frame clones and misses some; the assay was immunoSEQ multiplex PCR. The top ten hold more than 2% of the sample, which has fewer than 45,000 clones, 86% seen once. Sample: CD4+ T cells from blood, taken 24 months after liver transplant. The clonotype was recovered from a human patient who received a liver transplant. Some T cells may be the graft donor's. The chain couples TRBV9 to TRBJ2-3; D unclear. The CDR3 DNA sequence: TGTGCCAGCAGCGTAATGATGTCCACAGATACGCAGTATTTT. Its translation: CASSVMMSTDTQYF.